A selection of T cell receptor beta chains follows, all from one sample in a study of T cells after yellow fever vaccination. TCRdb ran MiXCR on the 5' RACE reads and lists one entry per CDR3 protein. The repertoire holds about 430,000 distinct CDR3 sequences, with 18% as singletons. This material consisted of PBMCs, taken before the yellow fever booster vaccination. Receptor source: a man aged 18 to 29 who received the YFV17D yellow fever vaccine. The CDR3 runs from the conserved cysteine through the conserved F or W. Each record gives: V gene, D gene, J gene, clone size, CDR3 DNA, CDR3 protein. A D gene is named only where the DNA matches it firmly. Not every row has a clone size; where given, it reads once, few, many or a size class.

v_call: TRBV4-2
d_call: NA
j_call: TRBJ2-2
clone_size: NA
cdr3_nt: TGTGCCAGCAGCCAAGTGCAGGGGGGGCAAAACACCGGGGAGCTGTTTTTT
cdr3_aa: CASSQVQGGQNTGELFF

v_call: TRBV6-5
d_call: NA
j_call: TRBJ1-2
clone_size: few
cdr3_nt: TGTGCCAGCAGTTACCTTCGGGGGTCAGGGCGTTTTGGCTACACCTTC
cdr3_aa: CASSYLRGSGRFGYTF

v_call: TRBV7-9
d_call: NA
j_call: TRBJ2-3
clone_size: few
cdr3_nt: TGTGCCAGCAGCTTAGATTGGCGCCTGAAGTATTTT
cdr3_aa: CASSLDWRLKYF

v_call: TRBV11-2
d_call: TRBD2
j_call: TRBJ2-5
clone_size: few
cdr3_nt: TGTGCCAGCAGCTTACTAGCGGGGTACCAAGAGACCCAGTACTTC
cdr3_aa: CASSLLAGYQETQYF

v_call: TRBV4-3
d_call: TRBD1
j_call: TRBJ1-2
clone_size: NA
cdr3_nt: TGCGCCAGCAGCCCGGGACAGGGGGGTGAAGGCTACACCTTC
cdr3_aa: CASSPGQGGEGYTF

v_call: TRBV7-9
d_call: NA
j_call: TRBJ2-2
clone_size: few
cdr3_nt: TGTGCCAGCAATCCCGGGGAGCTGTTTTTT
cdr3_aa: CASNPGELFF

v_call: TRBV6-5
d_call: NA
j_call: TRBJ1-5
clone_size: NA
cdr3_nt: TGTGCCAGCAGTTCATTAGGACGGCATCAGCCCCAGCATTTT
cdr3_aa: CASSSLGRHQPQHF

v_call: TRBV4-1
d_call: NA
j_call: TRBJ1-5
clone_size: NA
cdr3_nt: TGCGCCAGCAGCGGAGTGCAGGGGCGCCTCAATCAGCCCCAGCATTTT
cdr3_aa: CASSGVQGRLNQPQHF

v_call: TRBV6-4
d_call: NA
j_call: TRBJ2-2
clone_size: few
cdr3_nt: TGTGCCAGCAGTGTGCAAGCGAACACCGGGGAGCTGTTTTTT
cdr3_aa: CASSVQANTGELFF

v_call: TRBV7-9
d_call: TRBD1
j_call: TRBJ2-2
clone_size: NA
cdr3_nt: TGTGCCAGCAGCATCCCTGTACAGGGGGCGGTCGGGGAGCTGTTTTTT
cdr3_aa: CASSIPVQGAVGELFF

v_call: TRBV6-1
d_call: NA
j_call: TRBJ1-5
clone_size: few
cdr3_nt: TGTGCTGCCACCAGTAGCAATCAGCCCCAGCATTTT
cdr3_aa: CAATSSNQPQHF

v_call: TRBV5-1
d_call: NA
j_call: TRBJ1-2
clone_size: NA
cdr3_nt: TGCGCCAGCAGCTTGGGCGGACTTCACCCCGAGGGAAACTATGGCTACACCTTC
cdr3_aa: CASSLGGLHPEGNYGYTF

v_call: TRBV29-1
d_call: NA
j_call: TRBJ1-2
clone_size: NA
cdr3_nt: TGCAGCGTTGAAGAAGGTTCGGGCGGGCCCTATGGCTACACCTTC
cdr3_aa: CSVEEGSGGPYGYTF

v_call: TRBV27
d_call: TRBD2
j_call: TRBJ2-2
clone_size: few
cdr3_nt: TGTGCCAGCAGTTTGGCGGGGGGGCCGAACACCGGGGAGCTGTTTTTT
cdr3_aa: CASSLAGGPNTGELFF

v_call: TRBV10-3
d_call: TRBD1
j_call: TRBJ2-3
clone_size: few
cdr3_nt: TGTGCCATCAGGATGGGACAGACCTTCACAGATACGCAGTATTTT
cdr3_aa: CAIRMGQTFTDTQYF

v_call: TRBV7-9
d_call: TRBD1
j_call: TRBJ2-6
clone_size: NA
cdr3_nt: TGTGCCAGCAGCCCAGGGACAGGGCTAGCGGCCAACGTCCTGACTTTC
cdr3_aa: CASSPGTGLAANVLTF

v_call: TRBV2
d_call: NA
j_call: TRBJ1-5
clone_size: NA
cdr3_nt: TGTGCCAGCAGTGAAGGAGGGTGGGAAGCTCAGCCCCAGCATTTT
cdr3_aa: CASSEGGWEAQPQHF

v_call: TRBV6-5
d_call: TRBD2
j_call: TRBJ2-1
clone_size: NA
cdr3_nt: TGTGCCAGCAGGCGCAAGGGACTAGCGGGGTACAATGAGCAGTTCTTC
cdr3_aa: CASRRKGLAGYNEQFF

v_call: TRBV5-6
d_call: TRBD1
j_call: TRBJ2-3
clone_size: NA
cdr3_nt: TGTGCCAGCAGCTTGTTTAACAGGGGCCCAGATACGCAGTATTTT
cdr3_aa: CASSLFNRGPDTQYF

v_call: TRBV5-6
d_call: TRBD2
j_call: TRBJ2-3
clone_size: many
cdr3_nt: TGTGCCAGCAGCCAGCTAGCGGGGGGGCGAGATACGCAGTATTTT
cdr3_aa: CASSQLAGGRDTQYF

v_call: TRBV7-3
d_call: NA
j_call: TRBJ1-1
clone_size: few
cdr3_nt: TGTGCCAGCAGCTTAAGAGTGGGGGTCGGCACTGAAGCTTTCTTT
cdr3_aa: CASSLRVGVGTEAFF

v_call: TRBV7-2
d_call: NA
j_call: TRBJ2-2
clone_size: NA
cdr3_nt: TGTGCCAGCAGCTTAGGTCAGCTATCCACCGGGGAGCTGTTTTTT
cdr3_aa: CASSLGQLSTGELFF

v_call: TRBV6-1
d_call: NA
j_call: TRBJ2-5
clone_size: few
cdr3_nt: TGTGCCAGCAGTTCAGGGTTAACCCAGTACTTC
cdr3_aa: CASSSGLTQYF

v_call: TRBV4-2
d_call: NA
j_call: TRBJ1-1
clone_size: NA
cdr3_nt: TGTGCCAGCTCACCGGGATACGGCACTGAAGCTTTCTTT
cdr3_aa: CASSPGYGTEAFF

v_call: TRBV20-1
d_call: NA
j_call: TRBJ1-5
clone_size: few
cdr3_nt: TGCAGTGCTAGGGCAGGGGTCTCGTTGAATCAGCCCCAGCATTTT
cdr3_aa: CSARAGVSLNQPQHF

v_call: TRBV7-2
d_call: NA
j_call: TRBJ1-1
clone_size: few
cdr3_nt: TGTGCCAGCAGCTTAGCGTATCCAGGGGCTGGAGCTTTCTTT
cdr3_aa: CASSLAYPGAGAFF

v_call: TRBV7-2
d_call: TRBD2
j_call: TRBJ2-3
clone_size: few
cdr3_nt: TGTGCCAGCAGCTTAGTTCGGACTAGCGGGGGTTCGACGCAGTATTTT
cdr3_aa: CASSLVRTSGGSTQYF

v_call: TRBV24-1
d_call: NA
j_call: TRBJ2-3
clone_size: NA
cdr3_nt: TGTGCCACCAGTGATTTGCAACCTAATGGGCTAGATACGCAGTATTTT
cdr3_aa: CATSDLQPNGLDTQYF

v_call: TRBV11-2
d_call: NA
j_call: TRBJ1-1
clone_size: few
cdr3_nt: TGTGCCAGCAGCCCGGCCAGCCCCATGAACACTGAAGCTTTCTTT
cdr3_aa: CASSPASPMNTEAFF